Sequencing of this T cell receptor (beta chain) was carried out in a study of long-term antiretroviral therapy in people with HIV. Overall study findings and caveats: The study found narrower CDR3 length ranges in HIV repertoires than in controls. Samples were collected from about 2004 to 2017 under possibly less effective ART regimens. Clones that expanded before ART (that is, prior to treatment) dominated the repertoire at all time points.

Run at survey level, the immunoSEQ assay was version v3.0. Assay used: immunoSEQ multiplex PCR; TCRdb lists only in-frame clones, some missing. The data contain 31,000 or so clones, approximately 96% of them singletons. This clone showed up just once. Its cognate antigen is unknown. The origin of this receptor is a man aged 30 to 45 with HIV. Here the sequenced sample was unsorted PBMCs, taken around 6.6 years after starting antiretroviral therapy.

The CDR3 spells CASSLGRGDWTEAFF. Here the CDR3 DNA reads TGTGCCAGCAGCTTAGGCCGCGGAGATTGGACTGAAGCTTTCTTT. The rearrangement uses TRBV13 and TRBJ1-1; D gene unclear. Germline CDR1 is PRHDT and CDR2 is FYEKMQ (reference sequence). V lost 0 bases, J lost 5 bases, and 13 bases lay in between. The CDR3 is made up of 15 amino acids. Complete variable domain (other parts from reference TRBV13 and TRBJ1-1): AAGVIQSPRHLIKEKRETATLKCYPIPRHDTVYWYQQGPGQDPQFLISFYEKMQSDKGSIPDRFSAQQFSDYHSELNMSSLELGDSALYFCASSLGRGDWTEAFFGQGTRLTVV.